Below are 2 T cell receptor beta chains sequenced from a single sample in a study of technical replicates of blood from a few donors. Sequenced by immunoSEQ multiplex PCR; TCRdb stores in-frame clones only, minus some. Of around 76,000 clones in the sample, about 89% were seen once. Sequences were obtained from T cells isolated from PBMCs. The receptors derive from a human donor in good health.

This clone was counted between two and nine times. This sequence joins TRBV28 and TRBJ1-5, with 8 nucleotides matching TRBD1. Trimming cost V 3 bases and J 9 bases; bases outside gene matches: 7. In germline, CDR1 is MDHEN, CDR2 SYDVKM. CDR3 length: 14 amino acids. CDR3 sequence (DNA): TGTGCCAGCAGTTTGGAGAGGACAGGGAGGCCCCAGCATTTT. Residues: CASSLERTGRPQHF.

V gene TRBV6-1 combines with J gene TRBJ1-4, with D uncertain. Germline loops: CDR1 MNHNS, CDR2 SASEGT. The CDR3 is made up of 15 amino acids. The ends were cut back, 4 bases at V and 7 bases at J, with 16 bases in the middle. In nucleotides, the CDR3 is TGTGCCAGCAGTGTGAGGCGGGGATGGTCTGAAAAACTGTTTTTT. Encoded protein: CASSVRRGWSEKLFF.